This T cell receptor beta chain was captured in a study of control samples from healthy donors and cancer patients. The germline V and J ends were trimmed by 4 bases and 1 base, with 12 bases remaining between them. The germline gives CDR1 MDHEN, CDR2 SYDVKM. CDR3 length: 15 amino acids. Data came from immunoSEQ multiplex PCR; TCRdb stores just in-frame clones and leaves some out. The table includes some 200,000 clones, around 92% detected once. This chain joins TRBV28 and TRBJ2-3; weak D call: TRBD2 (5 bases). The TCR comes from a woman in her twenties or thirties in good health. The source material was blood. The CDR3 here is CASSYPGWGTDTQYF. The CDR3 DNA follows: TGTGCCAGCAGTTATCCGGGATGGGGCACAGATACGCAGTATTTT.